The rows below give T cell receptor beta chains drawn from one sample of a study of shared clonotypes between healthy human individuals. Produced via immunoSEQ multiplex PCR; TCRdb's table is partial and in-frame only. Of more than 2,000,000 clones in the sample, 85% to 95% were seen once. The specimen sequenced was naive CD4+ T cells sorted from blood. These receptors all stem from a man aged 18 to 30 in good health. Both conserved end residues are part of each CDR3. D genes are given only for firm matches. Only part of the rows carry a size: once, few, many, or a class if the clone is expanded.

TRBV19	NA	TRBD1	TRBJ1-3	TGTGCCAGTAGTATAGGGGACAGCTTCTCTGGAAACACCATATATTTT	CASSIGDSFSGNTIYF
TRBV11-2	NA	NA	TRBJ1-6	TGTGCCAGCAGCTTAAGAAGTGCAGCGACTAATTCACCCCTCCACTTT	CASSLRSAATNSPLHF
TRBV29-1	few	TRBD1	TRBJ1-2	TGCAGCCTAGGACAGGACTATGGCTACACCTTC	CSLGQDYGYTF
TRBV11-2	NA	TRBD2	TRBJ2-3	TGTGCCAGCAGCATCCGGACTAGCGGGATCACAGATACGCAGTATTTT	CASSIRTSGITDTQYF
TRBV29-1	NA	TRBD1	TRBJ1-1	TGCAGCGCCGACAGGGCGAACACTGAAGCTTTCTTT	CSADRANTEAFF
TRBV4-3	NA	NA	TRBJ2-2	TGCGCCAGCAGCCAAGATGGGTCGGACGGGGAGCTGTTTTTT	CASSQDGSDGELFF
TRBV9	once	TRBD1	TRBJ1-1	TGTGCCAGCAGCTCCCCAAGAGGGGGCTTAATGGGGTCCACTGAAGCTTTCTTT	CASSSPRGGLMGSTEAFF
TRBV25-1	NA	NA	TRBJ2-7	TGTGCCACGTACGGGTCTCCCTACGAGCAGTACTTC	CATYGSPYEQYF
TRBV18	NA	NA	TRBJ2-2	TGTGCCAGCAAACCGGCGGGACAGCCGCGCACCGGGGAGCTGTTTTTT	CASKPAGQPRTGELFF
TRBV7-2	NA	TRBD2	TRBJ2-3	TGTGCCAGCAGCTTGGCTAGCGGAGGGGGCACAGATACGCAGTATTTT	CASSLASGGGTDTQYF
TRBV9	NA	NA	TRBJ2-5	TGTGCCAGCAGCGTAGCAGGGACACCTCAAGAGACCCAGTACTTC	CASSVAGTPQETQYF
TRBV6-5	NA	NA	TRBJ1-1	TGTGCCAGCAGTTCGCAGGGTACTGAAGCTTTCTTT	CASSSQGTEAFF